Presented here are 10 T cell receptor beta chains from one specimen sequenced in a study of shared clonotypes between healthy human individuals. Clones were read by immunoSEQ multiplex PCR, and TCRdb kept only the in-frame ones, dropping some. The sample lists some 490,000 clones, roughly 80% occurring once. Sequenced material: PBMCs. The receptor source for this set is a woman aged 40 to 50 in good health. Some clones in this sample may be carry-over from other donors' samples.

This sequence joins TRBV25-1 and TRBJ1-3; D is uncertain. V was pared by 4 bases and J by 7 bases, with 11 bases between. The CDR3 length is 13 residues. Per the germline V gene, CDR1 is MGHDK and CDR2 is SYGVNS. The CDR3 nucleotides read TGTGCCAGCAGTGGCCCCTTTTGGAACACCATATATTTT. Translating it yields CASSGPFWNTIYF.

Concerning this clone: A far larger clone differs by one base, so this is likely a read error. V gene TRBV30 combines with J gene TRBJ2-7, with a weak D call TRBD2 (5 bases). Trimming cost V 3 bases and J 2 bases, with 11 bases left between them. There are 13 residues in the CDR3. In germline, CDR1 is GTSNPN, CDR2 SVGIG (reference sequence). This chain's CDR3 is CAWRVPEAYEQYF. In nucleotides, the CDR3 is TGTGCCTGGAGGGTCCCGGAGGCCTACGAGCAGTACTTC.

The chain couples TRBV30 to TRBJ1-3, with D unresolved. The CDR3 consists of 14 residues. V lost 0 bases to trimming and J lost 3 bases, with 9 bases between them. CDR1 and CDR2 from the germline V gene are GTSNPN and SVGIG (reference sequence). CDR3 loop: CAWSVPSGGNTIYF. CDR3 DNA: TGTGCCTGGAGTGTACCATCGGGTGGAAACACCATATATTTT.

This clone was recorded a few times. The chain joins TRBV11-2 to TRBJ2-7; 7 bases map to TRBD1. Looked up from germline, CDR1 is SGHAT and CDR2 is FQNNGV. The CDR3 sequence is 15 residues long. Trimming at V came to 5 bases and at J to 2 bases, leaving 9 bases not matched to a gene. The CDR3 here is CASSPLRDSPYEQYF. The CDR3 DNA follows: TGTGCCAGCAGCCCGCTCCGGGACAGTCCCTACGAGCAGTACTTC.

The chain has TRBV5-1 and TRBJ1-3, with D unclear. This CDR3 is 15 amino acids long. Germline loops: CDR1 SGHRS, CDR2 YFSETQ. V lost 5 bases to trimming and J lost 0 bases, with 12 bases between them. CDR3 sequence (DNA): TGCGCCAGCAGGCCTCAAGTGCACTCTGGAAACACCATATATTTT. It codes for CASRPQVHSGNTIYF.

The rearrangement joins TRBV18 to TRBJ1-2, with D possibly matching TRBD1 (6 bases). CDR3 size: 13 residues. V was clipped by 3 bases and J by 6 bases, with 11 bases between them. Looked up from germline, CDR1 is KGHSH and CDR2 is LQKENI. The CDR3 spells CASSPRDTDGYTF. The CDR3 DNA reads as TGTGCCAGCTCACCGCGGGACACTGATGGCTACACCTTC. The full variable domain, completed using reference TRBV18 and TRBJ1-2, is NAGVMQNPRHLVRRRGQEARLRCSPMKGHSHVYWYRQLPEEGLKFMVYLQKENIIDESGMPKERFSAEFPKEGPSILRIQQVVRGDSAAYFCASSPRDTDGYTFGSGTRLTVV.

The chain links TRBV15 to TRBJ2-7; the D is unclear. CDR1 is LNHNV, CDR2 YYDKDF, per germline (reference sequence). The CDR3 covers 15 residues. The germline V and J ends were trimmed by 0 bases and 1 base, with 10 bases remaining between them. CDR3 nucleotide sequence: TGTGCCACCAGCAGAGACCAGACCGAATCCTACGAGCAGTACTTC. Amino acids: CATSRDQTESYEQYF. Looking up the rest from reference TRBV15 and TRBJ2-7 gives the full variable domain: DAMVIQNPRYQVTQFGKPVTLSCSQTLNHNVMYWYQQKSSQAPKLLFHYYDKDFNNEADTPDNFQSRRPNTSFCFLDIRSPGLGDTAMYLCATSRDQTESYEQYFGPGTRLTVT.

The chain carries TRBV6-5 and TRBJ2-4, with D perhaps matching TRBD1 (5 bases). V was cut by 7 bases and J by 5 bases, with 12 bases left in between. The CDR3 sequence is 13 residues long. In germline, CDR1 is MNHEY, CDR2 SVGAGI. The CDR3 loop is CASTKGRQNIQYF. In nucleotides, the CDR3 is TGTGCCAGCACAAAGGGGCGGCAAAACATTCAGTACTTC.

The genes are TRBV11-2 and TRBJ2-7, with 10 bases that match TRBD2. Germline V gene data show CDR1 as SGHAT and CDR2 as FQNNGV. V lost 6 bases to trimming and J lost 4 bases; unmatched junction nucleotides: 12. The CDR3 consists of 16 residues. CDR3 DNA: TGTGCCAGCAGAGGACTAGCGGCCCCCGGAGGGTACGAGCAGTACTTC. It codes for CASRGLAAPGGYEQYF.

The sample holds one count of this clone. V gene TRBV7-2 combines with J gene TRBJ2-3; 14 nucleotides match TRBD2. The germline V gene has CDR1 SGHTA and CDR2 FQGNSA. CDR3 length: 17 residues. The V gene end was trimmed by 1 base and the J gene end by 8 bases; junction bases not matched to a gene: 8. The CDR3: CASSLEVGLAGVGTQYF. CDR3 coding DNA: TGTGCCAGCAGCTTAGAGGTGGGACTAGCGGGAGTCGGTACGCAGTATTTT. The complete variable domain, with remaining parts taken from reference TRBV7-2 and TRBJ2-3, reads GAGVSQSPSNKVTEKGKDVELRCDPISGHTALYWYRQSLGQGLEFLIYFQGNSAPDKSGLPSDRFSAERTGGSVSTLTIQRTQQEDSAVYLCASSLEVGLAGVGTQYFGPGTRLTVL.